This TCR beta chain is drawn from a study of early T cells in non-severe SARS-CoV-2 infection. At the level of the study: Sequencing targeted bulk RNA from unsorted whole blood, leaving chains unpaired.

Of note for this clonotype: Its antigen is undetermined.

CDR1 WNHNN and CDR2 SYGVQD come from the germline V gene (reference sequence). The ends were cut back, 3 bases at V and 3 bases at J, with 4 bases in the middle. The CDR3 consists of 12 residues. Individual cDNA molecules each received unique molecular identifiers attached to them. Using its own MiXCR run on the 5' RACE reads, TCRdb lists one record per CDR3 protein. The data hold tens of thousands of distinct CDR3 sequences, with 5.6% observed a single time. General observations from the study: Matching results from VDJdb favored anti-spike CD8 responses, leaving private and CD4 specificities undetected.

J is TRBJ2-3 and V is TRBV10-1, with D uncertain. Sequenced material: whole blood. The origin of this receptor is an adult who was a healthcare worker with PCR-confirmed SARS-CoV-2 infection or an uninfected control (not recorded which). CDR3 sequence (DNA): TGCGCCAGCAGTGATAGAACAGATACGCAGTATTTT. This gives the protein CASSDRTDTQYF.